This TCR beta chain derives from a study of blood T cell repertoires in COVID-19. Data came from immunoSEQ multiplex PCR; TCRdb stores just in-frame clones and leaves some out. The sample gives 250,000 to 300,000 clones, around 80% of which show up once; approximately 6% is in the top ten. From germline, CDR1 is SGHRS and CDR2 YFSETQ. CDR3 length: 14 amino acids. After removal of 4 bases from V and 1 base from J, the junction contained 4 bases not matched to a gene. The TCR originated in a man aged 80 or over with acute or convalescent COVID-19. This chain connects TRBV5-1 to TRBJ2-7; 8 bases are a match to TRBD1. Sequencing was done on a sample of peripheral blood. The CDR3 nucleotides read TGCGCCAGCAGCCCTCAGGGGGCGTCCTACGAGCAGTACTTC. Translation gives CASSPQGASYEQYF.